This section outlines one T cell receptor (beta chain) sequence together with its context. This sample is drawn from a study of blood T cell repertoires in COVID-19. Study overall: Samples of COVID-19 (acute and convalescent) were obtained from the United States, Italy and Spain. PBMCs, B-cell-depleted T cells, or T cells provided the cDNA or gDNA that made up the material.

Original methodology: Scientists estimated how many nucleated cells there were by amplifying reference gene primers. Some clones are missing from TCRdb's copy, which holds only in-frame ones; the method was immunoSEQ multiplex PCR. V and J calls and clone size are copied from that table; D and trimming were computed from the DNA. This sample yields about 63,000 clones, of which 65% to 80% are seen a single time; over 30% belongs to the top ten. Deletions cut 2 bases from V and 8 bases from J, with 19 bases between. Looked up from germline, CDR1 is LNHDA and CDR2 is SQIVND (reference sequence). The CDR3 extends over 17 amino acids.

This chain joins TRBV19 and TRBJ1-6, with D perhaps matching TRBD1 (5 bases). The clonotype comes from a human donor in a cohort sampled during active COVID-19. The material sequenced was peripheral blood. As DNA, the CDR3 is TGTGCCAGTAGTATAAGCCTTACGAGTAGGGGTTATTCACCCCTCCACTTT. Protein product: CASSISLTSRGYSPLHF.